This TCR beta chain was observed in a study of PD-L1 blockade in urothelial cancer. Study details: Male patients with bladder-origin urothelial cancer numbered about nine tenths of the roughly 29.

V shed 5 bases and J shed 6 bases, with 10 bases lying between them. This CDR3 spans 12 amino acids. Germline CDR1 and CDR2: PRHDT and FYEKMQ (reference sequence). Using immunoSEQ multiplex PCR, the repertoire was profiled, and TCRdb retains in-frame clones only, with some absent. In the table there are 45,000 to 60,000 clones, around 90% of which are singletons. This specimen consisted of PBMCs, obtained around atezolizumab (anti-PD-L1) treatment. This sequence joins TRBV13 and TRBJ1-1, with D possibly TRBD1 on 6 matching bases. This TCR was sampled from a man in his sixties with urothelial cancer. CDR3 DNA sequence: TGTGCCAGCAGCGAGGACAGCTCTGAAGCTTTCTTT. This encodes CASSEDSSEAFF.